This entry describes one T cell receptor beta chain. Its antigen is as yet unknown. A minimum of 6 million PBMCs was isolated per sample. The CDR3 length is 14 residues. CDR1 is MNHNS, CDR2 SASEGT, per germline. A second PCR of roughly 7 to 11 cycles used a sample-barcoded 5' primer and a J-beta primer mix. A template-switch adaptor with 12 random nucleotides tagged each cDNA molecule. From the 5' RACE reads, TCRdb called clonotypes with MiXCR, one entry per CDR3 protein. The sample holds roughly 1.5 million distinct CDR3 sequences, approximately 43% seen once. The entry originates in a study of blood T cells in healthy people across ages. Study results and limitations: Naive T cell percentage showed a strong correlation with TCR beta diversity. Total diversity from one million sequenced T cells was likely underestimated.

The specimen was blood. The receptor was isolated from a woman aged 18-29 years in good health. The chain couples TRBV6-1 to TRBJ2-7; maybe TRBD2 (6 bases). The assigned J gene may be wrong: the sequence end matches TRBJ2-5 better. The CDR3 region has the DNA TGTGCCGCCCGGGGTAGGGGAGGTTGGGAGACCCAGTACTTC. The encoded protein is CAARGRGGWETQYF.